The 7 T cell receptor beta chains below were found in one sample sequenced in a study of cytomegalovirus exposure and HLA in healthy donors. Data came from immunoSEQ multiplex PCR; TCRdb stores just in-frame clones and leaves some out. The repertoire holds about 130,000 clones, with approximately 94% as singletons. Sequencing was performed on PBMCs. The receptors shown here come from a man between 18 and 35 years old in good health and CMV-seronegative.

The chain couples TRBV9 to TRBJ2-2; 7 positions match TRBD2. There are 16 residues in the CDR3. The V gene end was trimmed by 7 bases and the J gene end by 1 base; junction bases not matched to a gene: 10. Germline V CDR1 and CDR2: SGDLS, YYNGEE. The CDR3 sequence: CASSYGGSVNTGELFF. The CDR3 region has the DNA TGTGCCAGCTCCTACGGGGGGAGCGTGAACACCGGGGAGCTGTTTTTT.

This chain connects TRBV15 to TRBJ2-5; 7 positions agree with TRBD2. The germline gives CDR1 LNHNV, CDR2 YYDKDF (reference sequence). The length of the CDR3 is 15 residues. V dropped 1 base and J dropped 3; count of bases not matched to a gene: 5. CDR3 sequence (DNA): TGTGCCACCAGCAGAGTTGGGACTACCAAAGAGACCCAGTACTTC. Protein: CATSRVGTTKETQYF.

This clone was recorded once. The chain joins TRBV19 to TRBJ2-7, with TRBD1 matching 7 bases. V gave up 10 bases and J gave up 2 bases; unmatched junction bases: 11. This CDR3 has 14 amino acids. Per the germline V gene, CDR1 is LNHDA and CDR2 is SQIVND (reference sequence). As DNA, the CDR3 is TGTGCCACCTCACGAGGGGGCAGGGCCTACGAGCAGTACTTC. Its translation: CATSRGGRAYEQYF.

The rearrangement links TRBV7-9 to TRBJ2-5, with D possibly matching TRBD1 (5 bases). There are 15 residues in the CDR3. V dropped 0 bases and J dropped 2 bases, with 10 bases sitting between them. Germline V gene sequence: CDR1 SEHNR, CDR2 FQNEAQ (reference sequence). The CDR3 DNA follows: TGTGCCAGCAGCTTAGCGGACACCGAGCAAGAGACCCAGTACTTC. This translates into CASSLADTEQETQYF.

This chain connects TRBV28 to TRBJ2-2; D is perhaps TRBD1 (5 bases). CDR1 MDHEN and CDR2 SYDVKM come from the germline V gene. V lost 6 bases to trimming and J lost 4 bases, with 12 bases between them. The CDR3 sequence is 14 residues long. The CDR3 is CASSLVGLTGELFF. The CDR3 nucleotides are TGTGCCAGCAGCTTAGTGGGGCTCACCGGGGAGCTGTTTTTT.

CDR3 sequence reads: CATSSLGLGLYEQYF. DNA for the CDR3: TGTGCCACCAGCTCCCTCGGGCTAGGACTATACGAGCAGTACTTC. The rearrangement links TRBV15 to TRBJ2-7; D possibly corresponds to TRBD2 (6 bases). V was shortened by 5 bases and J by 4 bases, with 18 bases between the two germline ends. The CDR3 covers 15 residues. CDR1 and CDR2 (germline): LNHNV, YYDKDF (reference sequence).

The J gene is TRBJ1-1, the V gene TRBV18, with D perhaps TRBD1 (5 bases). The germline V and J ends were trimmed by 8 bases and 1 base, with 11 bases remaining between them. Germline CDR1 is KGHSH and CDR2 is LQKENI. This CDR3 is built from 13 residues. Written as DNA, the CDR3 is TGTGCCAGCCTGACAGACCAGAACACTGAAGCTTTCTTT. Encoded protein: CASLTDQNTEAFF.